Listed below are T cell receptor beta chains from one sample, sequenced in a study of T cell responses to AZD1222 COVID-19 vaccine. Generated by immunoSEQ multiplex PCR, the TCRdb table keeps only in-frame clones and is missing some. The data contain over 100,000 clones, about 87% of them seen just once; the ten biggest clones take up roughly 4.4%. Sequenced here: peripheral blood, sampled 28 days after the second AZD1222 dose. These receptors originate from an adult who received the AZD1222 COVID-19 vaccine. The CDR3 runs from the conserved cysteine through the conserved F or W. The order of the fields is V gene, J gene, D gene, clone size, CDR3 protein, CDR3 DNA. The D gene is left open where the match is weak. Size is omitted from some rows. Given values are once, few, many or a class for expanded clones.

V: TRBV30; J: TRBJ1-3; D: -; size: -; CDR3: CAWSSWGGSGNTIYF; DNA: TGTGCCTGGAGTTCCTGGGGAGGCTCTGGAAACACCATATATTTT
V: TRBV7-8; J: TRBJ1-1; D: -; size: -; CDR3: CASSLTWGTEAFF; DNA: TGTGCCAGCAGCTTAACATGGGGCACTGAAGCTTTCTTT
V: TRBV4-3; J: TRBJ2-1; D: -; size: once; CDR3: CASSRGRSFNEQFF; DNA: TGCGCCAGCAGCCGGGGGCGATCGTTCAATGAGCAGTTCTTC
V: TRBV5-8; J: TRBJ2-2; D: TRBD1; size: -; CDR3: CASSLPRQGANTGELFF; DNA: TGTGCCAGCAGCTTGCCTCGACAGGGGGCGAACACCGGGGAGCTGTTTTTT
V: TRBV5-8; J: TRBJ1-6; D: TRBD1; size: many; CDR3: CASSLVQGASPLHF; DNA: TGTGCCAGCAGCTTGGTACAGGGGGCATCACCCCTCCACTTT
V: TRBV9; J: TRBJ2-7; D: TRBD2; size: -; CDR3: CASSVRTSGYEQYF; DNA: TGTGCCAGCAGCGTCAGGACTAGCGGCTACGAGCAGTACTTC
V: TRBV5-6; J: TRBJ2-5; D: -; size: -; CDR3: CASSLDKTQYF; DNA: TGTGCCAGCAGCTTGGATAAGACCCAGTACTTC
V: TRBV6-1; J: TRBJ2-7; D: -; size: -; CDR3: CASREGSGHVYEQYF; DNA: TGTGCCAGCAGAGAAGGGAGCGGACACGTGTACGAGCAGTACTTC
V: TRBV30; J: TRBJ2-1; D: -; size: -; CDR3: CAWSVWASSILFF; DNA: TGTGCCTGGAGTGTGTGGGCTAGCTCGATACTGTTCTTC
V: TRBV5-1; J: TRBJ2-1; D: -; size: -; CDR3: CASSPTATSNNEQFF; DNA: TGCGCCAGCAGCCCGACAGCCACCTCCAACAATGAGCAGTTCTTC
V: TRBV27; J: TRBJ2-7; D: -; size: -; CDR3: CASSLGREPYEQYF; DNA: TGTGCCAGCAGTTTGGGGCGGGAACCCTACGAGCAGTACTTC
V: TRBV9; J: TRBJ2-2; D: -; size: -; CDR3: CASSYKANTGELFF; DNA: TGTGCCAGCAGCTACAAAGCGAACACCGGGGAGCTGTTTTTT
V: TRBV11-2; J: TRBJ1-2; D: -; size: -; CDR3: CASTYPQARDYGYTF; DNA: TGTGCCAGCACCTACCCGCAGGCTAGGGACTATGGCTACACCTTC
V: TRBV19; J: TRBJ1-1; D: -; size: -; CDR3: CASSLSGTTNTEAFF; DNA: TGTGCCAGTAGTTTATCCGGGACAACAAACACTGAAGCTTTCTTT
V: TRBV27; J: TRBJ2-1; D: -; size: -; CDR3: CASSLRLYNEQFF; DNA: TGTGCCAGCAGTTTACGACTCTACAATGAGCAGTTCTTC
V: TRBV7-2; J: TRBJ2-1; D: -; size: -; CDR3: CASSLSAPWNEQFF; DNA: TGTGCCAGCAGCTTATCCGCTCCCTGGAATGAGCAGTTCTTC
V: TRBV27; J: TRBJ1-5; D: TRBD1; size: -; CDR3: CASRRQGFDQPQHF; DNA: TGTGCCAGCAGGAGACAGGGGTTCGATCAGCCCCAGCATTTT
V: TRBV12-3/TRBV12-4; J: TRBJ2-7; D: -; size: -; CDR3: CASMLGYEQYF; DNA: TGTGCCAGCATGTTGGGGTACGAGCAGTACTTC
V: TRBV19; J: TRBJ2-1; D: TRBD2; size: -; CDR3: CASRLPGRAEGDEQFF; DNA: TGTGCCAGTAGACTCCCCGGGAGGGCAGAGGGGGATGAGCAGTTCTTC
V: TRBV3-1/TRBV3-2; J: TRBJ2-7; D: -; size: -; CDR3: CASSQGDEQYF; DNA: TGTGCCAGCAGCCAGGGGGACGAGCAGTACTTC
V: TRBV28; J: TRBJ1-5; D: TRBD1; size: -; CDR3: CASSSGGPGYSNQPQHF; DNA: TGTGCCAGCAGTTCAGGGGGCCCGGGGTATAGCAATCAGCCCCAGCATTTT
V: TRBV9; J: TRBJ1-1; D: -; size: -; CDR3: CASSGGNTEAFF; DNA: TGTGCCAGCAGCGGTGGGAACACTGAAGCTTTCTTT
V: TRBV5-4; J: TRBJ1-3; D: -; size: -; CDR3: CASFRGPSGNTIYF; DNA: TGTGCCAGCTTTAGGGGCCCCTCTGGAAACACCATATATTTT
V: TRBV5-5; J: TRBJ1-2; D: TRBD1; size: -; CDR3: CASSLVGTENYGYTF; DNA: TGTGCCAGCAGCTTGGTGGGGACAGAAAACTATGGCTACACCTTC
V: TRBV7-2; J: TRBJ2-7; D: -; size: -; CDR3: CASSLAQGRYEQYF; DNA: TGTGCCAGCAGCTTAGCACAGGGGAGGTACGAGCAGTACTTC
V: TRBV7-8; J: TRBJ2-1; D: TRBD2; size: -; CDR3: CASSLQLAGGPPYNEQFF; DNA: TGTGCCAGCAGCTTACAACTAGCGGGAGGGCCTCCCTACAATGAGCAGTTCTTC
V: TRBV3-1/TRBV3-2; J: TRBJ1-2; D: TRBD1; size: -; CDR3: CASSQRGRTFYGYTF; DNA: TGTGCCAGCAGCCAAAGGGGGCGGACCTTCTATGGCTACACCTTC
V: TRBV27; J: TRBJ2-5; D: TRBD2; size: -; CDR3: CASSSGGRPQSETQYF; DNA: TGTGCCAGCAGTTCGGGCGGGAGGCCCCAGTCGGAGACCCAGTACTTC
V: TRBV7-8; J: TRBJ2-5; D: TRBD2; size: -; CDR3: CASSSPGGSGLQETQYF; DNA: TGTGCCAGCAGCTCCCCGGGGGGTAGCGGGCTTCAAGAGACCCAGTACTTC
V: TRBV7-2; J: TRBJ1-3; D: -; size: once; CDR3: CASSLGPGNSGNTIYF; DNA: TGTGCCAGCAGCTTAGGGCCGGGGAACTCTGGAAACACCATATATTTT
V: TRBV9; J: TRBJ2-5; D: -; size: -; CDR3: CASSPAGRQETQYF; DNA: TGTGCCAGCAGCCCCGCGGGGAGGCAAGAGACCCAGTACTTC
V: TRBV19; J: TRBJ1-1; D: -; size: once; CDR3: CASSIVNRLNTEAFF; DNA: TGTGCCAGTAGTATAGTTAACAGGTTGAACACTGAAGCTTTCTTT
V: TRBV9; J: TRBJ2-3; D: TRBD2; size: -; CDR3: CASSETSGSLRNTQYF; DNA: TGTGCCAGCAGCGAGACGAGCGGGAGTTTGAGAAATACGCAGTATTTT
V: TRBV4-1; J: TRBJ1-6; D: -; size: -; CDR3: CASSQDGGRTDIPLHF; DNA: TGCGCCAGCAGCCAAGATGGGGGGCGGACGGACATCCCCCTCCACTTT
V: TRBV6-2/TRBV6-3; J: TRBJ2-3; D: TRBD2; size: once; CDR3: CASSSPLAGGTDTQYF; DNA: TGTGCCAGCAGTTCACCCTTAGCGGGGGGCACAGATACGCAGTATTTT
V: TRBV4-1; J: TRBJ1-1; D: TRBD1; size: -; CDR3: CASSPVGRDREAFF; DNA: TGCGCCAGCAGCCCCGTCGGCAGGGACAGAGAAGCTTTCTTT
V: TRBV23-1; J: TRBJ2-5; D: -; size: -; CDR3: CASSQSVTQYF; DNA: TGCGCCAGCAGTCAATCGGTTACCCAGTACTTC
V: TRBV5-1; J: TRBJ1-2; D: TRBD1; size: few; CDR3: CASSPDREGWGYTF; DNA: TGCGCCAGCAGCCCGGACAGGGAAGGATGGGGCTACACCTTC
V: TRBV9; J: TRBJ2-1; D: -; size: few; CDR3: CASGPYNEQFF; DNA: TGTGCCAGCGGTCCATACAATGAGCAGTTCTTC
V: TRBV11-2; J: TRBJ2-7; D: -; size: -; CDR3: CASRMDGTYEQYF; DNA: TGTGCCAGCAGGATGGACGGAACCTACGAGCAGTACTTC
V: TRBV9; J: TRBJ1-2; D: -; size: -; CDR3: CASSESTLNYGYTF; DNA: TGTGCCAGCAGCGAGTCTACATTGAACTATGGCTACACCTTC
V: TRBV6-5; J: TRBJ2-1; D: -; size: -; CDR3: CASREINEQFF; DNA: TGTGCCAGCAGGGAGATTAATGAGCAGTTCTTC
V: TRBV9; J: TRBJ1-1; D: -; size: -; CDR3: CASSRDTEAFF; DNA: TGTGCCAGCAGCAGGGACACTGAAGCTTTCTTT
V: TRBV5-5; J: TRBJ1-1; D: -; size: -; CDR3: CASSLLGTTEAFF; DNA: TGTGCCAGCAGCTTACTCGGGACCACTGAAGCTTTCTTT
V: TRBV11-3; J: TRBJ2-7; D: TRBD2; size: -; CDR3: CASSLGTSGGPVYEQYF; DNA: TGTGCCAGCAGCCTCGGGACTAGCGGGGGCCCGGTCTACGAGCAGTACTTC
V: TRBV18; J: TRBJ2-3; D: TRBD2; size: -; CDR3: CASSPVMAGGTTDTQYF; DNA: TGTGCCAGCTCACCCGTGATGGCGGGAGGGACCACAGATACGCAGTATTTT
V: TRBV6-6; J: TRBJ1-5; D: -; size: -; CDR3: CASSTQGHRQPQHF; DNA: TGTGCCAGCAGTACCCAGGGGCACCGTCAGCCCCAGCATTTT
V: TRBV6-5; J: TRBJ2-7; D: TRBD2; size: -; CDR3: CASSERGYEQYF; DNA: TGTGCCAGCAGCGAGCGGGGCTACGAGCAGTACTTC
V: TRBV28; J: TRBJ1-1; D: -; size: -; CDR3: CASSLNLGQTEAFF; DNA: TGTGCCAGCAGTTTAAACCTCGGACAAACTGAAGCTTTCTTT
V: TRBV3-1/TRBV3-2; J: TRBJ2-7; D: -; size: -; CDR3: CASSPGPLLYF; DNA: TGTGCCAGCAGCCCAGGGCCTTTGCTGTACTTC
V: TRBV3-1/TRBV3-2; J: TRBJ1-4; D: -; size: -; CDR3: CASSPTGQQYEKLFF; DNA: TGTGCCAGCAGCCCCACGGGACAACAATATGAAAAACTGTTTTTT